One T cell receptor beta chain is described in this entry. What it binds is not known. These data come from a study of T cell responses to AZD1222 COVID-19 vaccine. Repertoires were generated with immunoSEQ multiplex PCR, while TCRdb's copy carries only in-frame clones and drops some. The sample includes 150,000 to 200,000 clones, around 90% of them seen just once. General study findings and limits: Females made up more of the donors, who were largely white British, and clonal diversity may have come out too low. Rises in breadth and depth of Spike-specific TCRs came after two AZD1222 doses. Samples come after the peak T cell response, not at day 14.

V dropped 2 bases and J dropped 5 bases, with 13 bases sitting between them. Germline-derived CDR1 and CDR2 are SGHTA and FQGNSA. The CDR3 consists of 15 residues. This receptor was obtained from an adult in good health. The chain has TRBV7-2 and TRBJ2-1, with D perhaps TRBD2 (6 bases). The sample was peripheral blood, taken on day 0 of MenACWY control vaccination. The chain's CDR3 is CASSLFGTGDNEQFF. The CDR3 nucleotides are TGTGCCAGCAGCTTATTTGGGACTGGGGACAATGAGCAGTTCTTC.